The 29 T cell receptor beta chains reported below all come from one sample, sequenced in a study of blood T cells in healthy people across ages. Through a sample-barcoded 5' primer and a J-beta primer mix, a second PCR was run for roughly 6 to 12 cycles. TCRdb re-analysed the 5' RACE reads in MiXCR, keeping a single row per CDR3 protein. The sample lists about 680,000 distinct CDR3 sequences, roughly 49% occurring once. The sequenced sample was blood. The receptors stem from a woman aged 55-70 years in good health.

The V call is TRBV6-5, the J call TRBJ1-4; weak D call: TRBD1 (5 bases). Germline V lookup: CDR1 MNHEY, CDR2 SVGAGI. The CDR3 is 15 residues long. The ends were cut back, 6 bases at V and 8 bases at J, with 19 bases in the middle. In DNA form, the CDR3 reads TGTGCCAGCAGAGGGGCGGCAAGTAGCGAGGAAAAACTGTTTTTT. Its translation is CASRGAASSEEKLFF.

This clonotype has just a few counts. V and J are TRBV29-1 and TRBJ2-7, with D maybe TRBD1 (6 bases). This CDR3 spans 13 amino acids. The germline gives CDR1 SQVTM, CDR2 ANQGSEA. V lost 3 bases and J lost 7, with 16 bases in between. The CDR3 nucleotides read TGCAGCGTTGAGGTACAGGGAAAGAATGAGCAGTACTTC. As protein: CSVEVQGKNEQYF.

The gene calls are TRBV29-1 and TRBJ1-4; no clear D gene. The CDR3 covers 13 residues. The ends were cut back, 7 bases at V and 5 bases at J, with 14 bases in the middle. Germline V lookup: CDR1 SQVTM, CDR2 ANQGSEA. The CDR3 here is CSASGRLNEKLFF. CDR3 bases: TGCAGCGCATCCGGGAGACTAAATGAAAAACTGTTTTTT.

V and J are TRBV29-1 and TRBJ1-6; TRBD1 aligns across 8 bases. The junction had 5 bases not matched to a gene; V was cut back by 5 bases and J by 8 bases. Germline CDR1 is SQVTM and CDR2 is ANQGSEA. The CDR3 length is 13 residues. The CDR3 here is CSVRGQGDSPLHF. The DNA for the CDR3 is TGCAGCGTTCGCGGACAGGGAGATTCACCCCTCCACTTT.

The rearrangement joins TRBV9 to TRBJ2-5, with 9 positions matching TRBD2. The better agreement between TRBJ2-1 and the DNA end casts doubt on the J call. CDR3 length: 17 amino acids. Germline lookup yields CDR1 SGDLS and CDR2 YYNGEE. CDR3 nucleotides: TGTGCCAGCAGCCCCGGGTTAGCGGGAGTGGGTGCAGAGACCCAGTTCTTC. It codes for CASSPGLAGVGAETQFF.

This clonotype was counted a single time. The chain has TRBV12-3 or TRBV12-4 and TRBJ2-5; D is unresolved. V gave up 10 bases and J gave up 4 bases, with 13 bases separating them. This CDR3 has 12 residues. The CDR3 spells CANSQTVETQYF. In nucleotides, the CDR3 is TGTGCCAACAGCCAGACCGTAGAGACCCAGTACTTC.

This chain links TRBV2 with TRBJ2-1; 10 bases align to TRBD2. Germline values: CDR1 SNHLY, CDR2 FYNNEI. The CDR3 runs to 14 residues. The trim removed 5 bases at V and 5 bases at J, leaving 3 bases unmatched. CDR3 amino acids: CASSSSGRHNEQFF. The CDR3 nucleotides are TGTGCCAGCAGTTCTAGCGGGAGACACAATGAGCAGTTCTTC.

This clonotype was counted only a few times. A much larger clone is a single base away; this may be a read error. The rearrangement links TRBV7-3 to TRBJ2-3; D assignment may be TRBD1 or TRBD2 (6 bases each). The germline V and J ends were trimmed by 5 bases and 5 bases, with 14 bases remaining between them. The germline V gene has CDR1 SGHTA and CDR2 FQGTGA. This CDR3 spans 14 amino acids. The CDR3 coding sequence is TGTGCCAGCAGCCAAGGGGGGTTGGGAGATACGCAGTATTTT. Translated, it gives CASSQGGLGDTQYF.

Details on this clonotype: A much larger clone lies a single base off, so this may be a read error. The V call is TRBV7-2, the J call TRBJ2-1; maybe TRBD2 (5 bases). CDR1 is SGHTA and CDR2 is FQGNSA in the germline V gene. The CDR3 is made up of 15 amino acids. The V end lost 8 bases, the J end lost 0 bases, and 14 bases lay between the germline ends. The CDR3: CASAWVGSSYNEQFF. The CDR3 DNA reads as TGTGCCAGCGCCTGGGTAGGGAGCTCCTACAATGAGCAGTTCTTC.

The chain combines TRBV18 with TRBJ1-5; unclear D gene. Trimming cost V 4 bases and J 0 bases, with 10 bases left between them. The CDR3 is 15 amino acids. Germline V gene lookup returns CDR1 KGHSH and CDR2 LQKENI. The CDR3 DNA reads TGTGCCAGCTCACTGCTTGGGGATAGCAATCAGCCCCAGCATTTT. Encoded protein: CASSLLGDSNQPQHF.

This clonotype was found a few times. This chain uses TRBV4-3 with TRBJ2-4; weak D call: TRBD2 (6 bases). CDR3 length: 15 amino acids. Trimming stripped 3 bases from V and 0 bases from J, with 9 bases between. CDR1 is LGHNA and CDR2 is YSLEER in the germline V gene. CDR3 bases: TGCGCCAGCAGCCAGGTGGGGGGAGCCAAAAACATTCAGTACTTC. Protein sequence: CASSQVGGAKNIQYF.

The V call is TRBV20-1, the J call TRBJ2-7; 7 bases fit TRBD1. CDR3 length: 9 residues. Germline assignment: CDR1 DFQATT and CDR2 SNEGSKA (reference sequence). The trim removed 4 bases at V and 12 bases at J, leaving 3 bases unmatched. CDR3 residues: CSAKWDRYF. In nucleotides, the CDR3 is TGCAGTGCTAAGTGGGACAGGTACTTC.

This chain connects TRBV6-5 to TRBJ1-2; unclear D gene. CDR3 length: 13 amino acids. Trimming shortened V by 6 bases and J by 2 bases, and 10 bases separated the two germline ends. Germline V gives CDR1 MNHEY, CDR2 SVGAGI. Here the CDR3 reads CASSPLVNYGYTF. CDR3 in DNA: TGTGCCAGCAGCCCCCTTGTCAACTATGGCTACACCTTC.

The chain couples TRBV20-1 to TRBJ1-2, with a possible D match to TRBD1 (6 bases). The germline CDR1 and CDR2 sequences are DFQATT and SNEGSKA (reference sequence). CDR3 size: 16 residues. V lost 0 bases and J 2 bases, leaving 16 bases between the germline ends. The CDR3: CSARDLTTQGNYGYTF. The DNA for the CDR3 is TGCAGTGCTAGAGATTTGACTACACAGGGCAACTATGGCTACACCTTC.

The chain joins TRBV11-2 to TRBJ2-1, with D possibly TRBD1 on 6 matching bases. This CDR3 has 14 residues. V was trimmed by 3 bases and J by 4 bases, leaving 10 bases between them. Germline values: CDR1 SGHAT, CDR2 FQNNGV. CDR3 nucleotide sequence: TGTGCCAGCAGCTTTGAAGGGGGATACAATGAGCAGTTCTTC. Protein: CASSFEGGYNEQFF. The full variable domain, its missing parts supplied by reference TRBV11-2 and TRBJ2-1, is EAGVAQSPRYKIIEKRQSVAFWCNPISGHATLYWYQQILGQGPKLLIQFQNNGVVDDSQLPKDRFSAERLKGVDSTLKIQPAKLEDSAVYLCASSFEGGYNEQFFGPGTRLTVL.

The chain employs TRBV20-1 and TRBJ2-5, with D possibly being TRBD1 (5 bases). Germline-derived CDR1 and CDR2 are DFQATT and SNEGSKA (reference sequence). Trimming took off 0 bases at V and 11 bases at J, with 25 bases between the two ends. The CDR3 extends over 16 amino acids. DNA of the CDR3: TGCAGTGCTAGAGACCCCGGGCAGTCTTTAAGGGGTGAGCAGTACTTC. Protein sequence: CSARDPGQSLRGEQYF.

The chain employs TRBV20-1 and TRBJ2-7; D is possibly TRBD1 (6 bases). CDR1 is DFQATT, CDR2 SNEGSKA, per germline (reference sequence). The CDR3 consists of 12 residues. V shed 2 bases and J shed 7 bases, with 12 bases lying between them. The CDR3 DNA is TGCAGTGCTAGAAGGGGGAGCAATGAGCAGTACTTC. Its translation is CSARRGSNEQYF.

The genes are TRBV29-1 and TRBJ2-3; 7 bases fit TRBD1. Germline V gives CDR1 SQVTM, CDR2 ANQGSEA. The CDR3 runs to 14 residues. After removal of 6 bases from V and 0 bases from J, the junction contained 6 bases not matched to a gene. This CDR3 is CSVKTGQSTDTQYF. CDR3 nucleotide sequence: TGCAGCGTCAAGACGGGACAGAGCACAGATACGCAGTATTTT.

The rearrangement joins TRBV20-1 to TRBJ2-7; D possibly corresponds to TRBD2 (5 bases). Germline V gene sequence: CDR1 DFQATT, CDR2 SNEGSKA (reference sequence). This CDR3 region has 13 residues. The V end was cut by 2 bases, the J end by 6 bases, with 14 bases between. CDR3 region: CSARLPLRGEQYF. The DNA for the CDR3 is TGCAGTGCTAGACTTCCCCTCCGGGGCGAGCAGTACTTC.

The rearrangement links TRBV7-3 to TRBJ1-2; 10 bases are a match to TRBD1. J gave up 4 bases and V 5 bases, and 7 bases lay outside the gene matches. CDR1 and CDR2 (germline): SGHTA, FQGTGA. This CDR3 region has 15 residues. The CDR3 spells CASSHGQGGTYGYTF. The DNA of the CDR3 is TGTGCCAGCAGCCACGGACAGGGGGGGACCTATGGCTACACCTTC.

The rearrangement uses TRBV27 and TRBJ2-3; tentatively, D is TRBD1 (6 bases). The CDR3 is 14 amino acids. Germline-derived CDR1 and CDR2 are MNHEY and SMNVEV (reference sequence). Between the trimmed V and J ends, which lost 8 bases and 7 bases, there was a span of 19 bases. CDR3 DNA: TGTGCCAGCTCACAGGGTTATGCTCCACATACGCAGTATTTT. Residues: CASSQGYAPHTQYF.

This clonotype was seen ten or more times. The chain combines TRBV5-1 with TRBJ2-1; unclear D gene. The CDR3 sequence is 16 residues long. Germline V lookup: CDR1 SGHRS, CDR2 YFSETQ. V was shortened by 1 base and J by 5 bases, with 16 bases between the two germline ends. CDR3 in DNA: TGCGCCAGCAGCTTGCTGGGGTATCCTAATAACAATGAGCAGTTCTTC. It specifies CASSLLGYPNNNEQFF. Supplemented by reference TRBV5-1 and TRBJ2-1, the full variable domain reads KAGVTQTPRYLIKTRGQQVTLSCSPISGHRSVSWYQQTPGQGLQFLFEYFSETQRNKGNFPGRFSGRQFSNSRSEMNVSTLELGDSALYLCASSLLGYPNNNEQFFGPGTRLTVL.

This clonotype was counted a few times. V is TRBV7-2 and J is TRBJ2-7; TRBD2 is a possible D gene (6 bases). This CDR3 is built from 16 residues. Germline-derived CDR1 and CDR2 are SGHTA and FQGNSA. Deletions cut 1 base from V and 0 bases from J, with 13 bases between. CDR3 DNA: TGTGCCAGCAGCTTAGAAGGCGGGACGAGCTCCTACGAGCAGTACTTC. It encodes CASSLEGGTSSYEQYF.

The genes are TRBV30 and TRBJ2-3; D not certain. The germline V gene has CDR1 GTSNPN and CDR2 SVGIG (reference sequence). This CDR3 contains 14 residues. The V end was cut by 1 base, the J end by 2 bases, with 10 bases between. CDR3 nucleotide sequence: TGTGCCTGGAGTGCTAGGACCTTCACAGATACGCAGTATTTT. Translation: CAWSARTFTDTQYF.

This clonotype occurred a few times. The chain links TRBV20-1 to TRBJ2-1; 9 bases are a match to TRBD2. V lost 0 bases and J lost 3; bases outside the gene matches: 3. The CDR3 is made up of 15 amino acids. The V gene's germline CDR1 is DFQATT and CDR2 SNEGSKA (reference sequence). The CDR3 DNA is TGCAGTGCTAGAGACCGACTAGCGGTCTACAATGAGCAGTTCTTC. Its protein is CSARDRLAVYNEQFF.

This clonotype showed up just once. At one end the junction does not follow the germline gene, possibly because of a read error. The J gene is TRBJ2-4, the V gene TRBV6-1; 8 nucleotides match TRBD2. The J call may be faulty, since TRBJ2-7 better matches the DNA end. This CDR3 has 14 residues. Per germline, CDR1 MNHNS and CDR2 SASEGT. The CDR3 nucleotides read TGTGCCAGCAGCGAAGCGGGAGTCTCCTACGAGCAGTACTTC. It codes for CASSEAGVSYEQYF.

V usage is TRBV10-3 and J usage is TRBJ2-5; tentatively, D is TRBD1 (7 bases). V dropped 4 bases and J dropped 5 bases, with 17 bases sitting between them. The CDR3 is 15 residues long. Per the germline V gene, CDR1 is ENHRY and CDR2 is SYGVKD. CDR3 bases: TGTGCCATCAGTGCCCGGACAGGAGGGGGGGAGACCCAGTACTTC. Translation gives CAISARTGGGETQYF.

The chain employs TRBV5-5 and TRBJ2-4, with TRBD1 matching over 7 bases. The CDR3 has 16 residues. The germline gives CDR1 SGHKS, CDR2 YYEKEE (reference sequence). V lost 4 bases to trimming and J lost 6 bases; unmatched junction nucleotides: 13. CDR3 loop: CASSPQGSGYRNIQYF. CDR3 nucleotide sequence: TGTGCCAGCAGCCCACAGGGGTCTGGGTATAGAAACATTCAGTACTTC.

This clonotype was found many times. V is TRBV7-2 and J is TRBJ2-1, with 7 positions matching TRBD1. After removal of 5 bases from V and 6 bases from J, the junction contained 10 bases not matched to a gene. Germline V gene data show CDR1 as SGHTA and CDR2 as FQGNSA. The CDR3 has 15 residues. The CDR3 here is CASSLPGQPSNEQFF. The CDR3 DNA is TGTGCCAGCAGCCTACCGGGACAGCCTTCCAATGAGCAGTTCTTC. Complete variable domain (other parts from reference TRBV7-2 and TRBJ2-1): GAGVSQSPSNKVTEKGKDVELRCDPISGHTALYWYRQSLGQGLEFLIYFQGNSAPDKSGLPSDRFSAERTGGSVSTLTIQRTQQEDSAVYLCASSLPGQPSNEQFFGPGTRLTVL.